The rows below give T cell receptor beta chains drawn from one sample of a study of blood T cells in healthy people across ages. TCRdb re-called the 5' RACE reads through MiXCR, storing one row per CDR3 protein. The profile covers 1.5 million or so distinct CDR3 sequences, with 35% to 45% appearing a single time and 4% taken by the ten largest. Sequencing was carried out using blood. The source is a woman aged 18 to 35 in good health. Each CDR3 is given with its conserved first and last residue. A D gene is named only where the DNA matches it firmly. Only some rows state a clone size, as once, few, many or a class for expanded clones.

V	size	J	D	CDR3	DNA
TRBV20-1	many	TRBJ2-7	NA	CSASELVSYEQYF	TGCAGTGCATCCGAACTAGTTTCCTACGAGCAGTACTTC
TRBV29-1	few	TRBJ2-5	NA	CSVEDLLETQYF	TGCAGCGTTGAAGATCTCCTTGAGACCCAGTACTTC
TRBV6-1	NA	TRBJ1-5	TRBD1	CASSRAVGQSNQPQHF	TGTGCCAGCAGCCGTGCTGTGGGACAGAGCAATCAGCCCCAGCATTTT
TRBV7-9	few	TRBJ2-3	NA	CASSANGLGDTQYF	TGTGCCAGCAGCGCCAACGGTCTCGGGGATACGCAGTATTTT
TRBV7-9	NA	TRBJ2-1	NA	CASSPGYNDGQFF	TGTGCCAGCAGCCCGGGGTACAATGACGGGCAGTTCTTC
TRBV4-3	few	TRBJ1-5	NA	CASSQAFGRENQPQHF	TGCGCCAGCAGCCAAGCGTTCGGCAGGGAAAATCAGCCCCAGCATTTT
TRBV4-3	few	TRBJ2-1	TRBD2	CASSLGLAGVAEQFF	TGCGCCAGCAGCCTAGGACTAGCGGGAGTAGCTGAGCAGTTCTTC
TRBV20-1	few	TRBJ1-4	NA	CSARVFNEKLFF	TGCAGTGCTAGAGTTTTTAATGAAAAACTGTTTTTT
TRBV7-9	NA	TRBJ1-4	NA	CASSITGIANEKLFF	TGTGCCAGCAGCATTACCGGGATAGCAAATGAAAAACTGTTTTTT
TRBV4-1	few	TRBJ2-7	NA	CASSQFPSGLPSSYEQYF	TGCGCCAGCAGCCAATTTCCGTCCGGACTCCCGAGCTCCTACGAGCAGTACTTC
TRBV14	NA	TRBJ2-7	TRBD2	CASSQDRGLAGVGEQYF	TGTGCCAGCAGCCAAGATCGAGGACTAGCGGGAGTCGGCGAGCAGTACTTC
TRBV29-1	NA	TRBJ2-7	NA	CSVASGVYEQYF	TGCAGCGTCGCGTCGGGCGTCTACGAGCAGTACTTC
TRBV9	NA	TRBJ2-7	NA	CASSVAYRANEQYF	TGTGCCAGCAGCGTAGCTTACCGTGCCAATGAGCAGTACTTC
TRBV20-1	NA	TRBJ2-7	TRBD2	CSALTSDHAYEQYF	TGCAGTGCGTTAACTAGCGATCACGCCTACGAGCAGTACTTC
TRBV27	once	TRBJ1-2	NA	CASKNYGGLRDYGYTF	TGTGCCAGCAAGAATTACGGGGGGCTACGGGACTATGGCTACACCTTC
TRBV3-1	once	TRBJ2-1	NA	CASSRGVNEQFF	TGTGCCAGCAGCCGCGGGGTTAATGAGCAGTTCTTC
TRBV7-2	NA	TRBJ2-5	NA	CASSFPGSLETQYF	TGTGCCAGCAGCTTCCCGGGGAGTCTGGAGACCCAGTACTTC
TRBV4-3	NA	TRBJ2-5	TRBD1	CAGSLNRGETQYF	TGCGCCGGCAGCCTAAACAGGGGAGAGACCCAGTACTTC
TRBV21-1	NA	TRBJ2-1	NA	CASSVRDTIYNEQFF	TGTGCCAGCAGCGTTCGGGACACCATCTACAATGAGCAGTTCTTC
TRBV20-1	few	TRBJ1-1	NA	CSVNQFGGPGTEAFF	TGCAGTGTAAACCAATTCGGGGGCCCAGGTACTGAAGCTTTCTTT
TRBV20-1	few	TRBJ2-7	NA	CSARVRVYEQYF	TGCAGTGCTAGAGTCAGGGTCTACGAGCAGTACTTC
TRBV6-2/TRBV6-3	NA	TRBJ2-1	NA	CASSRAGRKQFF	TGTGCCAGCAGTCGGGCGGGACGTAAGCAGTTCTTC
TRBV9	NA	TRBJ1-1	NA	CASSVGRTSNTEAFF	TGTGCCAGCAGCGTAGGTCGGACATCGAACACTGAAGCTTTCTTT
TRBV7-2	many	TRBJ2-5	NA	CASSLDYGEQYF	TGTGCCAGCAGCTTAGACTACGGTGAGCAGTACTTC
TRBV27	NA	TRBJ2-5	TRBD2	CASRRLAGETQYF	TGTGCCAGCAGGCGACTAGCGGGTGAGACCCAGTACTTC
TRBV3-1	few	TRBJ1-1	NA	CASSQMRGGTEAFF	TGTGCCAGCAGCCAAATGCGAGGGGGGACTGAAGCTTTCTTT
TRBV12-3/TRBV12-4	NA	TRBJ1-5	NA	CASSLLTGGNQPKHF	TGTGCCAGCAGTTTGTTGACAGGAGGCAATCAGCCCAAGCATTTT
TRBV7-3	few	TRBJ2-3	NA	CASSANSASTDTQYF	TGTGCCAGCAGCGCCAATAGCGCCAGCACAGATACGCAGTATTTT
TRBV4-3	NA	TRBJ2-1	TRBD2	CASSQDWRGDRNEQFF	TGCGCCAGCAGCCAAGATTGGCGGGGGGATAGAAATGAGCAGTTCTTC
TRBV18	NA	TRBJ2-1	TRBD2	CASSPPTSGYNGQFF	TGTGCCAGCTCACCACCGACTAGCGGATACAATGGGCAGTTCTTC
TRBV9	NA	TRBJ2-1	TRBD2	CASSVDASGDSSYNEQFF	TGTGCCAGCAGCGTAGACGCTAGCGGGGACAGCTCCTACAATGAGCAGTTCTTC
TRBV20-1	NA	TRBJ1-5	NA	CSARDRRGGGQPQHF	TGCAGTGCTAGAGATAGAAGGGGGGGAGGTCAGCCCCAGCATTTT
TRBV29-1	NA	TRBJ2-5	NA	CSVRRQFSETQYF	TGCAGCGTTCGCCGACAGTTTTCAGAGACCCAGTACTTC